The clone carrying this TCR beta chain occurred many times. Its antigen is still unknown. This sample is part of a study of T cells in Graves' hyperthyroidism and ophthalmopathy. Background on the study: Blood from the periphery was taken at initial diagnosis, before any treatment.

Using RNA transcripts as the source, TCR beta CDR3 regions were amplified. Initially, a first-round RT-PCR of the TCR CDR3 employed the HTBI primer set. TCRdb processed the multiplex PCR reads anew with MiXCR; each CDR3 protein has one entry. The sample holds a few hundred thousand distinct CDR3 sequences, 19% seen once. Exclusion followed for patients with uncontrolled infection, other autoimmune disease, pregnancy or lactation. Orbital computed tomography and thyroid ultrasound, together with serum TRAb and thyroxine and clinical symptoms, were used for diagnoses. Study-wide points: In blood, most of the thyroid clonotypes expanded above 0.001 were also present.

Between the trimmed V and J ends, which lost 0 bases and 3 bases, there was a span of 13 bases. The germline CDR1 and CDR2 sequences are SGHRS and YFSETQ. This CDR3 is built from 15 residues. The sample was blood. The receptor was derived from a woman between 18 and 29 years old with Graves' hyperthyroidism. The V call is TRBV5-1, the J call TRBJ2-7; weak D call: TRBD1 (5 bases). In DNA form, the CDR3 reads TGCGCCAGCAGCTTGGAGGGGCCCCCTCGCTACGAGCAGTACTTC. Protein sequence: CASSLEGPPRYEQYF.